What follows are 32 T cell receptor beta chains derived from one specimen sequenced in a study of blood T cell repertoires in COVID-19. Assay used: immunoSEQ multiplex PCR; TCRdb lists only in-frame clones, some missing. The profile shows a few hundred thousand clones, around 90% of them singletons. Input material: PBMCs or T cells enriched from blood (not recorded which). The receptors come from a woman between 18 and 30 years old with acute COVID-19.

The CDR3, as DNA: TGTGCCAGCAGTTTATCGCGAAATAATTCACCCCTCCACTTT. Translation gives CASSLSRNNSPLHF. The chain has TRBV27 and TRBJ1-6; D is uncertain. The CDR3 is 14 amino acids. The V and J ends lost 0 bases and 5 bases respectively, with 5 bases between them. CDR1 is MNHEY and CDR2 is SMNVEV in the germline V gene (reference sequence).

The chain is built from TRBV28 and TRBJ2-7, with D perhaps TRBD2 (5 bases). The CDR3 spans 13 residues. Trimming took off 3 bases at V and 9 bases at J, with 15 bases between the two ends. The germline V gene encodes CDR1 MDHEN and CDR2 SYDVKM. The CDR3 loop reads CASSLGVGFGQYF. The CDR3 nucleotides read TGTGCCAGCAGTTTGGGAGTGGGGTTCGGGCAGTACTTC. The full variable domain, with the rest looked up from reference TRBV28 and TRBJ2-7, is DVKVTQSSRYLVKRTGEKVFLECVQDMDHENMFWYRQDPGLGLRLIYFSYDVKMKEKGDIPEGYSVSREKKERFSLILESASTNQTSMYLCASSLGVGFGQYFGPGTRLTVT.

The chain combines TRBV7-9 with TRBJ1-2; a weak D match, TRBD1 (6 bases). With 7 bases removed from V and 5 bases from J, the gap between germline ends came to 20 bases. The CDR3 length is 15 residues. Germline loops: CDR1 SEHNR, CDR2 FQNEAQ (reference sequence). The CDR3 is CASTPGQGTRYGYTF. In nucleotides, the CDR3 is TGTGCCAGCACCCCCGGGCAGGGGACCAGATATGGCTACACCTTC.

The rearrangement links TRBV5-4 to TRBJ2-6; weak D call: TRBD1 (6 bases). The CDR3 length is 15 residues. The germline V and J ends were trimmed by 0 bases and 2 bases, with 6 bases remaining between them. Germline V gives CDR1 SGHNT, CDR2 YYREEE (reference sequence). CDR3 nucleotides: TGTGCCAGCAGCTTGGACAGGGCTGGGGCCAACGTCCTGACTTTC. It is translated as CASSLDRAGANVLTF.

J is TRBJ1-5 and V is TRBV7-6, with D maybe TRBD1 (6 bases). CDR1 is SGHVS and CDR2 is FNYEAQ in the germline V gene. V lost 5 bases to trimming and J lost 2 bases, with 19 bases between them. This CDR3 is built from 17 residues. The CDR3 is CASSLLSWTVGNQPQHF. In DNA, the CDR3 is TGTGCCAGCAGCCTATTGAGTTGGACAGTGGGCAATCAGCCCCAGCATTTT.

The rearrangement joins TRBV18 to TRBJ2-1; TRBD2 matches at 14 bases. Germline values: CDR1 KGHSH, CDR2 LQKENI. CDR3 size: 16 residues. After removal of 6 bases from V and 8 bases from J, the junction contained 9 bases not matched to a gene. The CDR3 reads CASSLTGLAGVDEQFF. CDR3 coding DNA: TGTGCCAGCTCGCTTACGGGACTAGCGGGAGTCGATGAGCAGTTCTTC.

This clone was recorded once. The V call is TRBV29-1, the J call TRBJ1-2, with D perhaps matching TRBD1 (5 bases). Germline lookup yields CDR1 SQVTM and CDR2 ANQGSEA. Trimming shortened V by 2 bases and J by 8 bases, and 24 bases separated the two germline ends. The CDR3 has 16 residues. The CDR3 coding sequence is TGCAGCGTTGAAAGGGGTCTGGGTCCTGTAATGAGGGGCTACACCTTC. Translated: CSVERGLGPVMRGYTF.

This rearrangement joins TRBV3-1 (or the pseudogene TRBV3-2) to TRBJ1-3, with 11 bases that match TRBD1. Germline lookup yields CDR1 LGHDT and CDR2 YNNKEL (reference sequence). The CDR3 spans 15 residues. With V trimmed by 3 bases and J by 2 bases, 0 bases remained unmatched. The CDR3 DNA follows: TGTGCCAGCAGCCAGGGACAGGGGGCTGGAAACACCATATATTTT. It codes for CASSQGQGAGNTIYF.

This chain links TRBV29-1 with TRBJ2-5, with 8 nucleotides matching TRBD1. With V trimmed by 8 bases and J by 2 bases, 7 bases remained unmatched. The germline V gene has CDR1 SQVTM and CDR2 ANQGSEA. The CDR3 runs 13 residues. CDR3 residues: CSIPDRAQETQYF. In nucleotides, the CDR3 is TGCAGCATACCGGACAGGGCACAAGAGACCCAGTACTTC.

CDR3 loop: CAWSRGLDSPLHF. The CDR3 DNA reads as TGTGCCTGGAGTAGGGGGCTGGATTCACCCCTCCACTTT. The chain links TRBV30 to TRBJ1-6; 7 nucleotides match TRBD1. CDR1 is GTSNPN and CDR2 is SVGIG in the germline V gene (reference sequence). J lost 8 bases, V lost 2 bases, and 3 bases had no gene match. The CDR3 totals 13 residues.

The chain combines TRBV29-1 with TRBJ2-3, with TRBD2 identical over 8 bases. J lost 1 base, V lost 4 bases, and 7 bases had no gene match. There are 15 residues in the CDR3. CDR1 is SQVTM and CDR2 is ANQGSEA in the germline V gene. CDR3 residues: CSVGVSGRGTDTQYF. CDR3 nucleotide sequence: TGCAGCGTTGGGGTCAGCGGGAGAGGCACAGATACGCAGTATTTT.

The gene calls are TRBV11-2 and TRBJ2-4; D gene unclear. Trimming left V 4 bases short and J 6 bases short, with 13 bases between. Germline CDR1 is SGHAT and CDR2 is FQNNGV. The length of the CDR3 is 14 residues. As DNA, the CDR3 is TGTGCCAGCAGCTCCAAAGGCGGCGGAAACATTCAGTACTTC. It is translated as CASSSKGGGNIQYF.

The chain recombines TRBV27 with TRBJ1-1; D ambiguous. The CDR3 covers 15 residues. Trimming removed 5 bases from V and 5 bases from J, with 18 bases in between. Germline CDR1 and CDR2: MNHEY and SMNVEV (reference sequence). CDR3 protein: CASSRRPGMVTEAFF. The DNA of the CDR3 is TGTGCCAGCAGTAGAAGACCGGGGATGGTAACTGAAGCTTTCTTT.

The CDR3 is CASSLRGWGYGYTF. DNA of the CDR3: TGTGCCAGCAGTTTAAGGGGCTGGGGCTATGGCTACACCTTC. The rearrangement links TRBV27 to TRBJ1-2; D possibly corresponds to TRBD1 (5 bases). CDR1 is MNHEY and CDR2 is SMNVEV in the germline V gene (reference sequence). This CDR3 is built from 14 residues. Trimming stripped 2 bases from V and 4 bases from J, with 11 bases between.

The rearrangement links TRBV18 to TRBJ1-2; TRBD1 is a possible D gene (5 bases). The CDR3 spans 13 residues. Germline loops: CDR1 KGHSH, CDR2 LQKENI. V was clipped by 2 bases and J by 8 bases, with 12 bases between them. The chain's CDR3 is CASSPGQAGGYTF. The CDR3 DNA is TGTGCCAGCTCACCAGGACAAGCTGGCGGCTACACCTTC.

This rearrangement joins TRBV18 to TRBJ2-7, with TRBD1 matching 7 bases. Looked up from germline, CDR1 is KGHSH and CDR2 is LQKENI. The trim removed 4 bases at V and 5 bases at J, leaving 11 bases unmatched. This CDR3 spans 15 amino acids. The CDR3 here is CASSLGTAWMHEQYF. The CDR3 DNA follows: TGTGCCAGCTCACTAGGGACAGCCTGGATGCACGAGCAGTACTTC.

The chain has TRBV6-5 and TRBJ2-3; possible D gene TRBD2, 5 bases. In germline, CDR1 is MNHEY, CDR2 SVGAGI. The CDR3 consists of 14 residues. Trimming pared 0 bases from V and 3 bases from J, leaving 7 bases between. In nucleotides, the CDR3 is TGTGCCAGCAGTTACTCGCGCGGGACAGATACGCAGTATTTT. Its translation is CASSYSRGTDTQYF.

V and J are TRBV7-3 and TRBJ2-3, with 9 bases that match TRBD2. Germline-derived CDR1 and CDR2 are SGHTA and FQGTGA. V gave up 2 bases and J gave up 0 bases; unmatched junction bases: 3. This CDR3 has 16 amino acids. CDR3 coding DNA: TGTGCCAGCAGCTTATCTAGCGGGGCTAGCACAGATACGCAGTATTTT. Translation gives CASSLSSGASTDTQYF.

The chain uses TRBV5-8 and TRBJ2-7, with 8 bases that match TRBD1. The germline CDR1 and CDR2 sequences are SGHTS and YDEGEE. Trimming took 4 bases from V and 4 from J; bases not matched to a gene: 1. The CDR3 runs 12 residues. In nucleotides, the CDR3 is TGTGCCAGCAGCCGACAGGGGTACGAGCAGTACTTC. Its translation: CASSRQGYEQYF.

DNA of the CDR3: TGTGCCAGCAGCCAAGCGACAGTCTCCGAGCAGTACTTC. Protein product: CASSQATVSEQYF. The chain joins TRBV14 to TRBJ2-7, with D tentatively TRBD1 (5 bases). This CDR3 spans 13 amino acids. From germline, CDR1 is SGHDN and CDR2 FVKESK. Deletions cut 1 base from V and 6 bases from J, with 10 bases between.

The genes are TRBV14 and TRBJ2-7; D gene uncertain. V was shortened by 2 bases and J by 5 bases, with 13 bases between the two germline ends. Germline values: CDR1 SGHDN, CDR2 FVKESK. CDR3 size: 14 residues. Written as DNA, the CDR3 is TGTGCCAGCAGCCAATTGCAGACATTCAACGAGCAGTACTTC. Translating gives CASSQLQTFNEQYF.

The chain recombines TRBV7-3 with TRBJ1-3; D is possibly TRBD1 (6 bases). V was shortened by 5 bases and J by 4 bases, with 18 bases between the two germline ends. Germline V lookup: CDR1 SGHTA, CDR2 FQGTGA. The CDR3 runs 16 residues. CDR3 amino acids: CASSPGHTSTGNTIYF. The CDR3 bases are TGTGCCAGCAGCCCGGGACATACATCAACCGGAAACACCATATATTTT. Based on the CDR3 plus reference TRBV7-3 and TRBJ1-3, the full variable domain is GAGVSQTPSNKVTEKGKYVELRCDPISGHTALYWYRQSLGQGPEFLIYFQGTGAADDSGLPNDRFFAVRPEGSVSTLKIQRTERGDSAVYLCASSPGHTSTGNTIYFGEGSWLTVV.

This clone was seen a single time. The gene calls are TRBV6-5 and TRBJ1-2; D might be TRBD1 (5 bases). The CDR3 spans 13 residues. The V end was cut by 7 bases, the J end by 6 bases, with 15 bases between. Looked up from germline, CDR1 is MNHEY and CDR2 is SVGAGI. In nucleotides, the CDR3 is TGTGCCAGCACTCCGGGGAGGGGACATGGCTACACCTTC. Residues: CASTPGRGHGYTF.

The chain has TRBV21-1 and TRBJ2-1; the DNA was not used to check the table's D call, TRBD2. TRBV21-1 is a documented pseudogene. CDR3 length equals 19 residues. In DNA form, the CDR3 reads TGTGCCAGCAGCTCTTCACGGGTTGCGGGTCCCTTAACCCACAATGAGCAGTTCTTC. Translation: CASSSSRVAGPLTHNEQFF.

The chain couples TRBV4-2 to TRBJ1-2, with 9 nucleotides matching TRBD1. The V gene end was trimmed by 4 bases and the J gene end by 7 bases; junction bases not matched to a gene: 4. Germline loops: CDR1 LGHNA, CDR2 YNFKEQ. This CDR3 contains 13 residues. The CDR3 DNA reads TGTGCCAGCAGCCCCACAGGGGGCGGTGGCTACACCTTC. Its protein is CASSPTGGGGYTF.

This chain connects TRBV28 to TRBJ2-7, with 7 bases that match TRBD1. This CDR3 is built from 15 residues. The ends lost 6 bases at V and 1 base at J; junction bases unmatched: 9. Germline values: CDR1 MDHEN, CDR2 SYDVKM. CDR3 nucleotides: TGTGCCAGCAGACCAGCCGGGACAGCTTCCTACGAGCAGTACTTC. Protein product: CASRPAGTASYEQYF.

The gene calls are TRBV18 and TRBJ2-3; 11 nucleotides align to TRBD2. V lost 3 bases, J lost 5 bases, and 10 bases stayed unmatched. Germline assignment: CDR1 KGHSH and CDR2 LQKENI. This CDR3 is 17 amino acids long. Here the CDR3 reads CASSPTTGTSGRDTQYF. CDR3 nucleotide sequence: TGTGCCAGCTCACCGACTACGGGTACTAGCGGGAGAGATACGCAGTATTTT.

CDR3 region: CAIRSPPGQSFSGNTIYF. The DNA for the CDR3 is TGTGCCATCAGGTCCCCACCTGGACAGTCATTCTCTGGAAACACCATATATTTT. J is TRBJ1-3 and V is TRBV10-3; D possibly corresponds to TRBD1 (6 bases). Germline V gene lookup returns CDR1 ENHRY and CDR2 SYGVKD. The ends were cut back, 6 bases at V and 0 bases at J, with 21 bases in the middle. The CDR3 loop spans 18 amino acids.

V usage is TRBV12-3 or TRBV12-4 and J usage is TRBJ2-2; D possibly corresponds to TRBD1 (6 bases). Trimming left V 7 bases short and J 5 bases short, with 11 bases between. The CDR3 has 13 residues. The CDR3 sequence: CASILGATGELFF. The CDR3 DNA reads TGTGCCAGCATCTTGGGGGCAACCGGGGAGCTGTTTTTT.

The chain is built from TRBV5-6 and TRBJ1-2; 8 bases align to TRBD1. The CDR3 runs 15 residues. The V gene's germline CDR1 is SGHDT and CDR2 YYEEEE. The junction had 12 bases not matched to a gene; V was cut back by 4 bases and J by 7 bases. The CDR3 region has the DNA TGTGCCAGCAGCCTGAGGCAGGGGGCGCATGGTGGCTACACCTTC. Translated: CASSLRQGAHGGYTF. Full variable domain (rest looked up from reference TRBV5-6 and TRBJ1-2): DAGVTQSPTHLIKTRGQQVTLRCSPKSGHDTVSWYQQALGQGPQFIFQYYEEEERQRGNFPDRFSGHQFPNYSSELNVNALLLGDSALYLCASSLRQGAHGGYTFGSGTRLTVV.

This clone is a singleton in its sample. This chain joins TRBV12-3 or TRBV12-4 and TRBJ1-2, with D possibly TRBD1 on 6 matching bases. Trimming took off 6 bases at V and 7 bases at J, with 15 bases between the two ends. This CDR3 is 13 amino acids long. CDR3 bases: TGTGCCAGCAGCACAGGGTTACGGGGTGGCTACACCTTC. This translates into CASSTGLRGGYTF.

The CDR3 loop reads CASSWRSRGYGYTF. The CDR3 DNA reads as TGTGCCAGCAGCTGGAGAAGCAGGGGATATGGCTACACCTTC. The chain links TRBV5-8 to TRBJ1-2; possibly TRBD1 for D (6 bases). Trimming took 3 bases from V and 5 from J, leaving 14 bases between them. This CDR3 comprises 14 residues. Looked up from germline, CDR1 is SGHTS and CDR2 is YDEGEE. Filled out from reference TRBV5-8 and TRBJ1-2, the complete variable domain reads EAGVTQSPTHLIKTRGQQATLRCSPISGHTSVYWYQQALGLGLQFLLWYDEGEERNRGNFPPRFSGRQFPNYSSELNVNALELEDSALYLCASSWRSRGYGYTFGSGTRLTVV.